This TCR beta chain was sequenced during a study of cytomegalovirus exposure and HLA in healthy donors. Study information: Out of fewer than 500 genotyped donors, about 76% belonged to the Caucasian-associated ancestry cluster. Study observations and caveats: Most likely, a cluster of highly shared sequence variants arose as a sequencing artifact.

A word on this clone: Its antigen remains unknown.

The study ran its PCR with 60 Vbeta and 13 Jbeta primers. The table came from immunoSEQ multiplex PCR; TCRdb's copy has only in-frame clones and leaves some out. The sample holds approximately 97,000 clones; around 57% are singletons and the top ten take approximately 4.3%. The sample taken for sequencing was PBMCs. This sequence was found in a human donor in good health.

Here the CDR3 reads CASSYDRAFLDGYTF. The CDR3 DNA is TGTGCCAGCAGTTACGACAGGGCTTTTCTGGACGGCTACACCTTC. The V gene is TRBV6-5, the J gene TRBJ1-2; TRBD1 matches at 7 bases. The CDR3 has 15 residues. Germline trimming cut 2 bases from V and 8 bases from J; bases unmatched to any gene: 11. Per the germline V gene, CDR1 is MNHEY and CDR2 is SVGAGI.